A selection of T cell receptor beta chains follows, all from one sample in a study of cytomegalovirus exposure and HLA in healthy donors. Data came from immunoSEQ multiplex PCR; TCRdb stores just in-frame clones and leaves some out. Of 70,000 to 95,000 clones listed, roughly four fifths were seen once; the top ten hold under 2%. Sequencing was carried out using PBMCs. Receptor source: a woman aged 25 to 39 in good health and CMV-seronegative. CDR3s include the opening cysteine and the closing phenylalanine or tryptophan.

CDR3: CASSLGQDTDTQYF
V: TRBV5-1
length: 14

CDR3: CASSYSQEITYEQYF
V: TRBV6-5
length: 15

CDR3: CASSWGTELGLAVPYEQYF
V: TRBV27
length: 19

CDR3: CASSLVSDNSPLHF
V: TRBV7-9
length: 14

CDR3: CASSTSRDSTDTQYF
V: TRBV7-2
length: 15

CDR3: CASSSGLALYNEQFF
V: TRBV6-4
length: 15

CDR3: CAIDFPSTDTQYF
V: TRBV25-1
length: 13

CDR3: CASSLTGTGGRNTEAFF
V: TRBV19
length: 17

CDR3: CASSLKDRVGFNTEAFF
V: TRBV5-1
length: 17

CDR3: CASSPKGYGYTF
V: TRBV19
length: 12

CDR3: CASSTDRVGTYGYTF
V: TRBV11-2
length: 15

CDR3: CASKTGIGTDTQYF
V: TRBV10-3
length: 14

CDR3: CASSEFSGEHTQYF
V: TRBV2
length: 14

CDR3: CASIQTFPYEQYF
V: TRBV28
length: 13

CDR3: CASSLNLAGIFVEAFF
V: TRBV27
length: 16

CDR3: CASSLGDQETQYF
V: TRBV7-8
length: 13

CDR3: CSVDVGAGTTEAFF
V: TRBV29-1
length: 14

CDR3: CAGLAGGPSEQYF
V: TRBV27
length: 13

CDR3: CATSRAAGTGNSPLHF
V: TRBV15
length: 16

CDR3: CASSLGTSENEQFF
V: TRBV9
length: 14

CDR3: CASSSPGTGANQPQHF
V: TRBV6-5
length: 16

CDR3: CASSIVLAGDYEQYF
V: TRBV19
length: 15

CDR3: CASSDDLATEAFF
V: TRBV2
length: 13

CDR3: CASRTPWGGLTLGQYF
V: TRBV2
length: 16

CDR3: CASSLFRDRQRINTDTQYF
V: TRBV18
length: 19

CDR3: CASSQDVGGSGNEQFF
V: TRBV4-2
length: 16

CDR3: CAISESGTSVRNEQFF
V: TRBV10-3
length: 16

CDR3: CAIRASGTGAFYEQYF
V: TRBV10-3
length: 16

CDR3: CASSYSNGYGYTF
V: TRBV6-5
length: 13

CDR3: CASSRLAGNEQFF
V: TRBV5-1
length: 13

CDR3: CSVTSAGNTDTQYF
V: TRBV29-1
length: 14

CDR3: CASRPRVPQETQYF
V: TRBV27
length: 14

CDR3: CASISPGGGKNIQYF
V: TRBV7-9
length: 15

CDR3: CASSHGGGQPQHF
V: TRBV2
length: 13

CDR3: CASSLDPGGSLNTEAFF
V: TRBV7-9
length: 17

CDR3: CASSSTSGNTGELFF
V: TRBV6-5
length: 15

CDR3: CASSFNGGRETQYF
V: TRBV18
length: 14

CDR3: CASSISSGQETQYF
V: TRBV19
length: 14

CDR3: CASSEERGGYGYTF
V: TRBV2
length: 14

CDR3: CASSQTGGPRSYNEQFF
V: TRBV9
length: 17

CDR3: CAISLSGSGGYEQYF
V: TRBV10-3
length: 15

CDR3: CSVTIAGEGTQYF
V: TRBV29-1
length: 13

CDR3: CASSITPLGMGEETQYF
V: TRBV19
length: 17